This T cell receptor (beta chain) stems from a study of breast tumors, draining lymph nodes, adjacent tissues. TCRdb recomputed calls from the multiplex PCR reads with MiXCR, one row per CDR3 protein. In the table there are more than 50,000 distinct CDR3 sequences, around three fifths of which are singletons. This clonotype was found many times. The V end was cut by 0 bases, the J end by 7 bases, with 7 bases between. CDR1 MNHEY and CDR2 SVGEGT come from the germline V gene. The CDR3 totals 13 residues. Specimen: breast tumor tissue. The chain combines TRBV6-2 or TRBV6-3 with TRBJ2-1, with no clear D. The receptor was isolated from a female donor with breast cancer. Some clones in this sample may be carry-over from other donors' samples. CDR3 protein: CASSYSDRNEQFF. The CDR3 DNA sequence: TGTGCCAGCAGTTACTCGGATAGGAATGAGCAGTTCTTC.